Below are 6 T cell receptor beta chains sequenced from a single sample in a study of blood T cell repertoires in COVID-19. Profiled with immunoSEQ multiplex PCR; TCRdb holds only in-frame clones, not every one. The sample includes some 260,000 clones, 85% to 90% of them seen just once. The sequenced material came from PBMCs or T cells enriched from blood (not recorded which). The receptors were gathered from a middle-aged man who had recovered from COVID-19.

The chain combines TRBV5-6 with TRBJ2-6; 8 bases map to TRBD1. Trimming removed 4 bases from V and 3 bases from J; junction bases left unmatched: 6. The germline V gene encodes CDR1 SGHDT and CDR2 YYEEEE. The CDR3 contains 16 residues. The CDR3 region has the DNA TGTGCCAGCAGCACAACAGGGGGAAGTGGGGCCAACGTCCTGACTTTC. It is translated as CASSTTGGSGANVLTF.

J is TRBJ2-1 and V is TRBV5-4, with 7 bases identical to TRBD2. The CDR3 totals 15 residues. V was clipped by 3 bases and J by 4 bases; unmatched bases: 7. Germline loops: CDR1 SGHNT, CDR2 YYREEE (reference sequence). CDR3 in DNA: TGTGCCAGCAGCTCTTCTAGCGGAGCTTACAATGAGCAGTTCTTC. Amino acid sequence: CASSSSSGAYNEQFF.

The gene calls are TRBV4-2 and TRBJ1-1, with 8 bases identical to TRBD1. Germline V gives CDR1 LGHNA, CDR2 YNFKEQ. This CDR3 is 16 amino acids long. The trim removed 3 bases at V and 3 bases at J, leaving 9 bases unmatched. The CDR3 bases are TGTGCCAGCAGCCAGGTGGGACAGGCTGGGGACACTGAAGCTTTCTTT. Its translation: CASSQVGQAGDTEAFF.

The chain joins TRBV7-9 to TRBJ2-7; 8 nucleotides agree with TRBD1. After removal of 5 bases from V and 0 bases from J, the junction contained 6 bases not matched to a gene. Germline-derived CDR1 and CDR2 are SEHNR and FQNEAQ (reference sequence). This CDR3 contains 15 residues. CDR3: CASSLWTGTSYEQYF. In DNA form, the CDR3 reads TGTGCCAGCAGCCTCTGGACAGGGACCTCCTACGAGCAGTACTTC.

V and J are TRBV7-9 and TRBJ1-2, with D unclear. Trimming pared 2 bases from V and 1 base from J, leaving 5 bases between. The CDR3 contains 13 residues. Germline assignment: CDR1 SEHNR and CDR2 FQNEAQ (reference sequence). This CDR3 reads CASSLSDNYGYTF. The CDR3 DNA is TGTGCCAGCAGCTTATCAGATAACTATGGCTACACCTTC.

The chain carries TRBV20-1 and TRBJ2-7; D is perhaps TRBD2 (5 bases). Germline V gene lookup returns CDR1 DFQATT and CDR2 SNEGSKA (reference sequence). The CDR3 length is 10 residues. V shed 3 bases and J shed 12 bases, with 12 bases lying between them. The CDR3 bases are TGCAGTGCTAGCCCGCCGGGGTGGTACTTC. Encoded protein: CSASPPGWYF.